This T cell receptor beta chain was recorded in a study of T cell responses to AZD1222 COVID-19 vaccine. Study-level findings and limits: A mostly white British donor set with more females was recruited, and clonal diversity was possibly underestimated. At 160-218 and 743-854, vaccine-associated CD4 TCRs were dominant, and they spanned spike.

This CDR3 spans 14 amino acids. V was cut by 4 bases and J by 4 bases, with 14 bases left in between. The germline V gene encodes CDR1 SNHLY and CDR2 FYNNEI. As for this clone: The antigen is not known.

TCRdb's copy holds only in-frame clones and misses some; the assay was immunoSEQ multiplex PCR. This table has about 95,000 clones, 85% to 90% appearing once. This TCR derives from an adult in good health. The sequenced sample was peripheral blood, obtained on day 0 of AZD1222 vaccination. This chain links TRBV2 with TRBJ2-7; no definite D call. CDR3 nucleotides: TGTGCCAGCAGTGCTAGGTCAGGCATATACGAGCAGTACTTC. Translating it yields CASSARSGIYEQYF. The full variable domain, with the rest looked up from reference TRBV2 and TRBJ2-7, is EPEVTQTPSHQVTQMGQEVILRCVPISNHLYFYWYRQILGQKVEFLVSFYNNEISEKSEIFDDQFSVERPDGSNFTLKIRSTKLEDSAMYFCASSARSGIYEQYFGPGTRLTVT.